These 12 T cell receptor beta chains were all obtained from the same sample, sequenced in a study of identical twins. In TCRdb, the 5' RACE reads were re-called with MiXCR into one record per CDR3 protein. Among 500,000 to 650,000 distinct CDR3 sequences listed, about 7.6% were seen once. These sequences were also reported in another study, on yellow fever vaccine responses in identical twins.

Sequenced sample: PBMCs. The receptors stem from a woman aged 18-30 years in good health.

The genes are TRBV6-1 and TRBJ2-6; 7 positions agree with TRBD1. CDR3 size: 17 residues. The V gene end was trimmed by 7 bases and the J gene end by 0 bases; junction bases not matched to a gene: 9. Per germline, CDR1 MNHNS and CDR2 SASEGT. The CDR3 sequence is CASKRTGPISGANVLTF. The CDR3 DNA follows: TGTGCCAGCAAAAGGACAGGTCCCATCTCTGGGGCCAACGTCCTGACTTTC.

Many counts were recorded for this clonotype. CDR3 protein: CSARDRGPPWEQFF. In nucleotides, the CDR3 is TGCAGTGCTAGGGATCGGGGGCCACCATGGGAGCAGTTCTTC. V usage is TRBV20-1 and J usage is TRBJ2-1; D assignment may be TRBD1 or TRBD2 (6 bases each). There are 14 residues in the CDR3. The V gene's germline CDR1 is DFQATT and CDR2 SNEGSKA (reference sequence). With 3 bases removed from V and 10 bases from J, the gap between germline ends came to 19 bases.

The chain is built from TRBV5-1 and TRBJ2-5; 7 bases are a match to TRBD1. Germline V gives CDR1 SGHRS, CDR2 YFSETQ. CDR3 size: 14 residues. The ends lost 4 bases at V and 2 bases at J; junction bases unmatched: 5. Here the CDR3 reads CASSPWDSQETQYF. In DNA, the CDR3 is TGCGCCAGCAGCCCCTGGGACAGTCAAGAGACCCAGTACTTC.

This clonotype was seen repeatedly, ten times or more. CDR3 nucleotides: TGTGCCAGCAGTTTGCCAGGGAACACCGGGGAGCTGTTTTTT. Its translation is CASSLPGNTGELFF. The chain joins TRBV27 to TRBJ2-2; D uncertain. V was cut by 3 bases and J by 1 base, with 6 bases left in between. The CDR3 runs to 14 residues. Germline V CDR1 and CDR2: MNHEY, SMNVEV (reference sequence).

This clonotype has a handful of counts. The rearrangement uses TRBV4-1 and TRBJ1-1, with TRBD1 as a possible D gene (5 bases). V shed 1 base and J shed 5 bases, with 11 bases lying between them. The CDR3 sequence is 14 residues long. CDR1 is MGHRA, CDR2 YSYEKL, per germline. CDR3 amino acids: CASSQVYGGTEAFF. CDR3 sequence (DNA): TGCGCCAGCAGCCAAGTTTACGGGGGTACTGAAGCTTTCTTT.

The chain recombines TRBV7-8 with TRBJ1-5, with D uncertain. From germline, CDR1 is SGHVS and CDR2 FQNEAQ. Trimming took off 0 bases at V and 5 bases at J, with 14 bases between the two ends. CDR3 length: 16 amino acids. The CDR3 DNA reads TGTGCCAGCAGCTTAGCTTCGGGGTCGTGGCATCAGCCCCAGCATTTT. It translates to CASSLASGSWHQPQHF.

This clonotype turned up a few times. The rearrangement links TRBV12-3 or TRBV12-4 to TRBJ1-6; TRBD1 is a possible D gene (6 bases). Trimming cost V 1 base and J 12 bases, with 19 bases left between them. The CDR3 loop spans 16 amino acids. The CDR3 here is CASSLEVGGRFVPLHF. DNA for the CDR3: TGTGCCAGCAGTTTAGAGGTCGGGGGGCGCTTCGTACCCCTCCACTTT.

This clonotype was seen a few times. Written as DNA, the CDR3 is TGTGCCAGCAGTTACAGGGGGCCGACCGGGGAGCTGTTTTTT. This codes for CASSYRGPTGELFF. The V gene is TRBV6-5, the J gene TRBJ2-2; 7 positions agree with TRBD1. J lost 5 bases, V lost 2 bases, and 2 bases had no gene match. This CDR3 contains 14 residues. The V gene's germline CDR1 is MNHEY and CDR2 SVGAGI.

This clonotype was recorded many times. This chain connects TRBV12-3 or TRBV12-4 to TRBJ1-6; D gene uncertain. V was trimmed by 3 bases and J by 7 bases, leaving 10 bases between them. The CDR3 has 14 residues. CDR3 nucleotide sequence: TGTGCCAGCAGTTTCATCGGGAGCAATTCACCCCTCCACTTT. This encodes CASSFIGSNSPLHF.

Ten or more counts support this clonotype. The gene calls are TRBV20-1 and TRBJ2-5, with 7 bases matching TRBD2. CDR1 is DFQATT, CDR2 SNEGSKA, per germline (reference sequence). The ends lost 3 bases at V and 5 bases at J; junction bases unmatched: 15. This CDR3 region has 16 residues. CDR3 in amino acids: CSARNGEGRDSETQYF. CDR3 nucleotides: TGCAGTGCTAGGAACGGGGAGGGACGGGATTCTGAGACCCAGTACTTC.

In its sample, this clonotype was seen many times. In DNA form, the CDR3 reads TGTGCCAGCAGTGAAGAGGCAAGTCAGCCCCAGCATTTT. Its translation: CASSEEASQPQHF. The chain couples TRBV2 to TRBJ1-5; D remains unclear. CDR1 is SNHLY and CDR2 is FYNNEI in the germline V gene. This CDR3 region has 13 residues. The V end was cut by 1 base, the J end by 6 bases, with 7 bases between.

This clonotype showed up just a few times. The chain joins TRBV28 to TRBJ2-5; the D gene is possibly TRBD2 (7 bases). V lost 6 bases and J lost 3, with 20 bases in between. The germline V gene encodes CDR1 MDHEN and CDR2 SYDVKM. The CDR3 contains 16 residues. Here the CDR3 DNA reads TGTGCCAGCAGCCGAGCATACAGGGCGGGGGAAGAGACCCAGTACTTC. This translates into CASSRAYRAGEETQYF.